A selection of T cell receptor beta chains follows, all from one sample in a study of vaccination effects on CD4 cells after COVID-19. These receptors have no known antigen. Sequencing used immunoSEQ multiplex PCR; TCRdb keeps in-frame clones, though not all of them. The sample has about 15,000 clones, roughly 70% seen once. Sequenced here: CD4+ T cells from PBMCs cultured with HCoV-NL63 spike peptides, sampled after COVID-19 vaccination. These TCRs come from a human donor who had a prior SARS-CoV-2 infection. The CDR3 runs from the conserved cysteine through the conserved F or W. Fields, in order: J gene, clone size, V gene, D gene, CDR3 DNA, CDR3 protein. D genes are given only for firm matches. The size entry is marked missing in some rows and otherwise reads once, few, many or a size class.

TRBJ2-3 | few | TRBV2 | TRBD1 | TGTGCCAGCAGTGATGTGTCAGGGGGCGCAGATACGCAGTATTTT | CASSDVSGGADTQYF
TRBJ1-2 | - | TRBV3-1/TRBV3-2 | TRBD1 | TGTGCCAGCAGCCAGGGACAGCTTAGCTACACCTTC | CASSQGQLSYTF
TRBJ2-1 | - | TRBV5-1 | TRBD2 | TGCGCCAGCAGCCCTCCCCTAGCGGGGGGGCGTGATGAGCAGTTCTTC | CASSPPLAGGRDEQFF
TRBJ2-5 | - | TRBV27 | - | TGTGCCAGCAGTGCCCGGGCGGATCAGGGGACCCAGTACTTC | CASSARADQGTQYF
TRBJ2-7 | - | TRBV21-1 | - | TGTGCCAGCAGGACTAGCGGGCAGTACTTC | CASRTSGQYF
TRBJ2-7 | - | TRBV7-2 | TRBD1 | TGTGCCAGCAGCTTAGAACCCTGGACAGGCGATAGGGGCGAGCAGTACTTC | CASSLEPWTGDRGEQYF
TRBJ1-4 | - | TRBV5-1 | - | TGCGCCAGCAGCTTGGCTTCTTTTGCAGGATCTACTAATGAAAAACTGTTTTTT | CASSLASFAGSTNEKLFF
TRBJ2-7 | - | TRBV11-2 | TRBD1 | TGTGCCAGCAGCCGGGGTTGGACAGGGGGCGTAGAGCAGTACTTC | CASSRGWTGGVEQYF
TRBJ1-5 | - | TRBV5-6 | TRBD1 | TGTGCCAGCAGCTCCGGACAGGGTGGCAATCAGCCCCAGCATTTT | CASSSGQGGNQPQHF
TRBJ2-2 | few | TRBV7-9 | - | TGTGCCAGCCAGAAGTGGGGCACCGGGGAGCTGTTTTTT | CASQKWGTGELFF
TRBJ1-2 | - | TRBV6-1 | - | TGTGCCAGCAGTGAACGGGTGGGGACTGCTAACTATGGCTACACCTTC | CASSERVGTANYGYTF
TRBJ2-3 | - | TRBV6-1 | - | TGTGCCAGCAGTGAAGAGAGGGGGGGCACAGATACGCAGTATTTT | CASSEERGGTDTQYF
TRBJ2-3 | - | TRBV4-2 | TRBD2 | TGTGCCAGCAGCCAAGATCGGGGGGGCAGCACAGATACGCAGTATTTT | CASSQDRGGSTDTQYF
TRBJ1-3 | few | TRBV6-1 | - | TGTGCCAGCAGTGAGGGCAGACCGGACTCTGGAAACACCATATATTTT | CASSEGRPDSGNTIYF
TRBJ2-3 | - | TRBV27 | - | TGTGCCAGCAGTTCCCGGGGCACAGATACGCAGTATTTT | CASSSRGTDTQYF
TRBJ2-3 | - | TRBV7-8 | - | TGTGCCAGCAGCTTAGAAGGACGCGGAGATACGCAGTATTTT | CASSLEGRGDTQYF
TRBJ2-7 | - | TRBV11-3 | TRBD2 | TGTGCCAGCAGACCCTCTCGGGGAGGGCAGGCTTCCGAGCAGTACTTC | CASRPSRGGQASEQYF
TRBJ2-7 | - | TRBV12-3/TRBV12-4 | - | TGTGCCAGCAGTCCCCGTGGAGTCTACGAGCAGTACTTC | CASSPRGVYEQYF
TRBJ2-1 | - | TRBV11-3 | TRBD1 | TGTGCCAGCAGCTCTGGGACAGCCAGGGGCAATGAGCAGTTCTTC | CASSSGTARGNEQFF
TRBJ2-3 | - | TRBV24-1 | TRBD1 | TGTGCCACCAGTGATTTCCGACAGGGGGCAGATACGCAGTATTTT | CATSDFRQGADTQYF
TRBJ1-4 | - | TRBV18 | - | TGTGCCAGCTCTCAGAACTGGGGGGGGCCGGATGAAAAACTGTTTTTT | CASSQNWGGPDEKLFF
TRBJ1-1 | once | TRBV28 | - | TGTGCCAGCAGTTTAAATAAGGGAAGGGGTACTGAAGCTTTCTTT | CASSLNKGRGTEAFF
TRBJ1-4 | once | TRBV6-5 | - | TGTGCCAGCAAACAGGGCCCAACTAATGAAAAACTGTTTTTT | CASKQGPTNEKLFF
TRBJ2-2 | - | TRBV9 | - | TGTGCCAGCAGCGGAGCGGGCGCCGTCACCGGGGAGCTGTTTTTT | CASSGAGAVTGELFF
TRBJ1-1 | - | TRBV27 | - | TGTGCCAGCAGTCTAGGCCTCAAGGCTATGGGGGGCACTGAAGCTTTCTTT | CASSLGLKAMGGTEAFF
TRBJ2-3 | - | TRBV7-2 | - | TGTGCCAGCAGCCCATCCGCGGGACTCAGATTTAGCACAGATACGCAGTATTTT | CASSPSAGLRFSTDTQYF
TRBJ2-7 | - | TRBV7-7 | TRBD2 | TGTGCTAGCAGCCCTAGCGGGGTCTCCTACGAGCAGTACTTC | CASSPSGVSYEQYF
TRBJ2-7 | - | TRBV6-1 | TRBD1 | TGTGCCAGCAGTGAAGCGCCCGGGACAGGGGCTTACGAGCAGTACTTC | CASSEAPGTGAYEQYF
TRBJ2-1 | few | TRBV11-2 | TRBD1 | TGTGCCAGCAGCCTACATGTCCGGGACAGCAATGAGCAGTTCTTC | CASSLHVRDSNEQFF
TRBJ2-2 | once | TRBV30 | TRBD2 | TGTGCCTGGAGTTCAGTGGGGACTAGCGATGCCGGGGAGCTGTTTTTT | CAWSSVGTSDAGELFF
TRBJ1-6 | - | TRBV30 | - | TGTGCCTGGAGTCAAGATTACGGGGTCTCACCCCTCCACTTT | CAWSQDYGVSPLHF
TRBJ1-1 | - | TRBV5-1 | - | TGCGCCAGCAGCTTGGGCGGGGGGGCTGAAGCTTTCTTT | CASSLGGGAEAFF
TRBJ1-3 | - | TRBV19 | - | TGTGCCAGTATCGAGGGCGCGAGGGGCCTAAGCTCTGGAAACACCATATATTTT | CASIEGARGLSSGNTIYF
TRBJ2-3 | few | TRBV24-1 | - | TGTGCCACCAGTGATTTTACCCCAGCATCAGATACGCAGTATTTT | CATSDFTPASDTQYF
TRBJ2-7 | - | TRBV5-4 | TRBD1 | TGTGCCAGCAGCTTAGGGACAGACTACGAGCAGTACTTC | CASSLGTDYEQYF
TRBJ1-3 | - | TRBV3-1/TRBV3-2 | - | TGTGCCAGCAGCCAAGACGTCCGGAGCACCATATATTTT | CASSQDVRSTIYF
TRBJ1-1 | few | TRBV6-5 | TRBD1 | TGTGCCAGCAGGGGACAGCGTTACACTGAAGCTTTCTTT | CASRGQRYTEAFF
TRBJ2-3 | once | TRBV9 | - | TGTGCCAGCAGCGTAGCTCAGGGACTCACAGATACGCAGTATTTT | CASSVAQGLTDTQYF
TRBJ2-5 | - | TRBV30 | - | TGTGCCTGGAATAAGGGTGCGCTTCAAGAGACCCAGTACTTC | CAWNKGALQETQYF
TRBJ1-3 | - | TRBV19 | - | TGTGCCAGTAGTATGGTTGGGTATCCCAGCGTTGCAAACACCATATATTTT | CASSMVGYPSVANTIYF
TRBJ1-1 | - | TRBV7-8 | - | TGTGCCAGCAGCTCACAGACAGGGAACACTGAAGCTTTCTTT | CASSSQTGNTEAFF
TRBJ2-3 | - | TRBV12-5 | TRBD2 | TGTGCTAGTGGTTACGGACTAGATCGAGATACGCAGTATTTT | CASGYGLDRDTQYF
TRBJ2-1 | few | TRBV11-3 | - | TGTGCCAGCAGCTTCCCTTCGACCCGCCTCGGGCACAATGAGCAGTTCTTC | CASSFPSTRLGHNEQFF
TRBJ2-1 | once | TRBV7-6 | TRBD2 | TGTGCCAGCAGCACTACTAGCGGGAGGCTCTATGAGCAGTTCTTC | CASSTTSGRLYEQFF
TRBJ2-1 | - | TRBV4-3 | - | TGCGCCAGCAGCTTAAATGGGGGCTCCTACAATGAGCAGTTCTTC | CASSLNGGSYNEQFF